The present T cell receptor (beta chain) was sequenced within a study of blood T cell repertoires in COVID-19. About the study: The analysed material was cDNA or gDNA that came from T cells, B-cell-depleted T cells, or PBMCs.

Germline lookup yields CDR1 SGHVS and CDR2 FQNEAQ. The J segment lost 4 bases and the V segment lost 2 bases, leaving 3 bases of the junction unmatched. This CDR3 region has 14 residues. Authors' data handling: By means of reference gene primer amplification, nucleated cell counts were estimated. Clones were read by immunoSEQ multiplex PCR, and TCRdb kept only the in-frame ones, dropping some. The D gene and trimming were derived from the DNA, and the V and J assignments and clone size from that table. The sample lists around 150,000 clones; roughly 87% were seen once. The source material was peripheral blood. The clonotype originates from a woman aged 55-75 years with active or convalescent COVID-19. The chain uses TRBV7-8 and TRBJ1-2; 8 nucleotides align to TRBD1. The CDR3 is CASSLSGTGYGYTF. DNA for the CDR3: TGTGCCAGCAGCTTATCCGGGACAGGCTATGGCTACACCTTC.